This T cell receptor (beta chain) came from a study of PD-1 blockade in classical Hodgkin lymphoma. Relapse was seen in all patients after autologous stem cell transplantation, and brentuximab vedotin exposure was variable. Germline values: CDR1 MNHNS, CDR2 SASEGT. The CDR3 is made up of 19 amino acids. Trimming cost V 3 bases and J 9 bases, with 30 bases left between them. Study-level results: While CD8+ TCR diversity did not rise significantly by C4D1, CD4+ TCR diversity did. At baseline, newly diagnosed patients reportedly showed less TCR diversity than healthy donors.

The data were produced by immunoSEQ multiplex PCR, yet TCRdb's version contains in-frame clones alone and is incomplete. The sample holds 43,000 or so clones, about nine tenths seen once. A note on this clone: Its antigen is not identified.

The sequence was collected from a human donor with classical Hodgkin lymphoma. This sequence joins TRBV6-1 and TRBJ2-1; D possibly corresponds to TRBD1 (6 bases). Sequencing used peripheral blood mononuclear cells (PBMCs), obtained at baseline. CDR3 sequence (DNA): TGTGCCAGCAGTGACCTAATCGGAAAAGGAGTAGGGACAATGAGTGAGCAGTTCTTC. Amino acids: CASSDLIGKGVGTMSEQFF.